Presented here are 12 T cell receptor beta chains from one specimen sequenced in a study of T cells in Graves' hyperthyroidism and ophthalmopathy. What was amplified from RNA transcripts were TCR beta CDR3 regions. During a first-round RT-PCR of the TCR CDR3, the HTBI primer set was used. TCRdb called the multiplex PCR reads again in MiXCR, with one record for every CDR3 protein. The sample includes approximately 410,000 distinct CDR3 sequences, 14% to 15% of them seen just once. Sequencing was performed on blood. The receptors were gathered from a man younger than 35 with Graves' ophthalmopathy.

This clonotype was observed at least ten times. The V call is TRBV7-2, the J call TRBJ1-5; D remains ambiguous. Germline values: CDR1 SGHTA, CDR2 FQGNSA. Trimming shortened V by 3 bases and J by 4 bases, and 10 bases separated the two germline ends. This CDR3 is 14 amino acids long. The CDR3: CASSLWQQNQPQHF. The DNA of the CDR3 is TGTGCCAGCAGCTTGTGGCAGCAAAATCAGCCCCAGCATTTT.

This clonotype was observed at least ten times. The rearrangement uses TRBV7-9 and TRBJ2-1; no clear D. The V end lost 1 base, the J end lost 9 bases, and 19 bases lay between the germline ends. CDR3 size: 16 residues. The germline V gene encodes CDR1 SEHNR and CDR2 FQNEAQ (reference sequence). The DNA of the CDR3 is TGTGCCAGCAGCTTAGGCTCTGCCAATCTCATGGGTGAGCAGTTCTTC. It encodes CASSLGSANLMGEQFF.

V usage is TRBV12-5 and J usage is TRBJ1-2, with a weak D call TRBD1 (5 bases). V was trimmed by 4 bases and J by 4 bases, leaving 16 bases between them. The CDR3 covers 15 residues. The V gene's germline CDR1 is LGHNT and CDR2 FRNRAP. The CDR3 here is CASGSEVAGRYGYTF. CDR3 in DNA: TGTGCTAGTGGTTCGGAGGTAGCAGGGCGCTATGGCTACACCTTC. The whole variable domain, remainder taken from reference TRBV12-5 and TRBJ1-2, is DARVTQTPRHKVTEMGQEVTMRCQPILGHNTVFWYRQTMMQGLELLAYFRNRAPLDDSGMPKDRFSAEMPDATLATLKIQPSEPRDSAVYFCASGSEVAGRYGYTFGSGTRLTVV.

This rearrangement joins TRBV3-1 to TRBJ1-2; weak D call: TRBD1 (5 bases). CDR1 is LGHDT and CDR2 is YNNKEL in the germline V gene (reference sequence). The CDR3 runs to 14 residues. V lost 1 base, J lost 10 bases, and 16 bases lay in between. CDR3 region: CASSQVPGPLDYTF. DNA of the CDR3: TGTGCCAGCAGCCAAGTGCCAGGGCCTTTGGACTACACCTTC. Looking up the rest from reference TRBV3-1 and TRBJ1-2 gives the full variable domain: DTAVSQTPKYLVTQMGNDKSIKCEQNLGHDTMYWYKQDSKKFLKIMFSYNNKELIINETVPNRFSPKSPDKAHLNLHINSLELGDSAVYFCASSQVPGPLDYTFGSGTRLTVV.

This clonotype was seen more than once but under ten times. The chain combines TRBV4-1 with TRBJ2-1, with 7 bases lining up with TRBD2. J gave up 9 bases and V 6 bases, and 11 bases lay outside the gene matches. The CDR3 totals 14 residues. The germline V gene has CDR1 MGHRA and CDR2 YSYEKL. CDR3 region: CASRERDGAGEQFF. The CDR3 DNA is TGCGCCAGCAGAGAGCGGGATGGTGCCGGTGAGCAGTTCTTC.

The chain couples TRBV20-1 to TRBJ2-1, with 14 bases lining up with TRBD2. Germline lookup yields CDR1 DFQATT and CDR2 SNEGSKA (reference sequence). The J segment lost 7 bases and the V segment lost 6 bases, leaving 8 bases of the junction unmatched. This CDR3 region has 15 residues. The CDR3 is CSAPGLAGAVNEQFF. The CDR3, as DNA: TGCAGTGCCCCGGGACTAGCGGGAGCAGTGAATGAGCAGTTCTTC.

In its sample, this clonotype was seen many times. The chain couples TRBV20-1 to TRBJ2-7; weak D call: TRBD2 (5 bases). The V end lost 1 base, the J end lost 7 bases, and 17 bases lay between the germline ends. Per germline, CDR1 DFQATT and CDR2 SNEGSKA (reference sequence). The CDR3 has 14 residues. The CDR3 spells CSARGSSPRSEQYF. The CDR3 nucleotides read TGCAGTGCTAGAGGGTCTAGCCCCCGGAGTGAGCAGTACTTC.

At least ten counts were recorded for this clonotype. V and J are TRBV19 and TRBJ2-1, with a possible D match to TRBD1 (6 bases). Deletions cut 4 bases from V and 7 bases from J, with 11 bases between. This CDR3 region has 13 residues. CDR1 and CDR2 (germline): LNHDA, SQIVND (reference sequence). This chain's CDR3 is CASSTQGRNEQFF. The CDR3 DNA follows: TGTGCCAGTAGTACCCAGGGGCGGAATGAGCAGTTCTTC.

This clonotype was observed many times. The rearrangement joins TRBV7-9 to TRBJ2-3; 10 positions agree with TRBD2. This CDR3 contains 15 residues. CDR1 and CDR2 (germline): SEHNR, FQNEAQ (reference sequence). V lost 8 bases, J lost 2 bases, and 7 bases stayed unmatched. The chain's CDR3 is CASGRLAGSTDTQYF. The CDR3 DNA is TGTGCCAGCGGCAGACTAGCGGGCTCCACAGATACGCAGTATTTT.

This clonotype was seen a handful of times. V is TRBV20-1 and J is TRBJ2-7; 12 bases agree with TRBD1. J was trimmed by 2 bases and V by 6 bases; bases with no gene match: 8. The CDR3 runs to 15 residues. The germline CDR1 and CDR2 sequences are DFQATT and SNEGSKA (reference sequence). The CDR3, as DNA: TGCAGTGCCGCGGGACAGGGGGCAGGTACCTACGAGCAGTACTTC. It codes for CSAAGQGAGTYEQYF.

This clonotype was seen many times. V gene TRBV27 combines with J gene TRBJ1-1; 7 bases align to TRBD1. Trimming at V came to 4 bases and at J to 6 bases, leaving 5 bases not matched to a gene. CDR1 and CDR2 from the germline V gene are MNHEY and SMNVEV (reference sequence). The CDR3 loop spans 13 amino acids. The CDR3 DNA reads as TGTGCCAGCAGTTCCTACAGGGGTGCTGAAGCTTTCTTT. Residues: CASSSYRGAEAFF.

This clonotype was seen many times. V gene TRBV11-2 combines with J gene TRBJ2-1; 8 bases are shared with TRBD2. The CDR3 covers 15 residues. The J segment lost 7 bases and the V segment lost 3 bases, leaving 8 bases of the junction unmatched. CDR1 SGHAT and CDR2 FQNNGV come from the germline V gene. The CDR3 sequence is CASSFGGGGRNEQFF. As DNA, the CDR3 is TGTGCCAGCAGCTTCGGTGGCGGGGGGCGAAATGAGCAGTTCTTC.